This T cell receptor (beta chain) was obtained from a study of blood T cell repertoires in COVID-19. For the study at large: The study drew acute and convalescent COVID-19 samples from the United States, Italy and Spain. PBMCs, B-cell-depleted T cells, or T cells provided the cDNA or gDNA that made up the material.

This CDR3 is built from 16 residues. The V and J ends lost 3 bases and 4 bases respectively, with 20 bases between them. Germline CDR1 SGDLS, CDR2 YYNGEE. Per the authors' pipeline: Reference gene primer amplification in the assay estimated nucleated cell counts. Produced via immunoSEQ multiplex PCR; TCRdb's table is partial and in-frame only. For V, J and clone size, that table is used; D and trimming come from the DNA. This table holds some 240,000 clones, 70% to 85% found once. Sequenced: peripheral blood. This TCR came from a woman aged 40 to 50 who had recovered from COVID-19. V usage is TRBV9 and J usage is TRBJ2-7; D possibly corresponds to TRBD1 (8 bases). The CDR3 reads CASSASPGGQGYEQYF. As DNA, the CDR3 is TGTGCCAGCAGCGCGTCACCGGGAGGACAGGGATACGAGCAGTACTTC. Combining the CDR3 with reference TRBV9 and TRBJ2-7 gives the whole variable domain DSGVTQTPKHLITATGQRVTLRCSPRSGDLSVYWYQQSLDQGLQFLIQYYNGEERAKGNILERFSAQQFPDLHSELNLSSLELGDSALYFCASSASPGGQGYEQYFGPGTRLTVT.